What follows are 9 T cell receptor beta chains derived from one specimen sequenced in a study of shared clonotypes between healthy human individuals. Using immunoSEQ multiplex PCR, the repertoire was profiled, and TCRdb retains in-frame clones only, with some absent. The data show roughly 1,600,000 clones, with roughly 98.5% seen just once and over 0.3% held by the top ten. The sample comprised naive CD4+ T cells sorted from blood. The sample's subset: CD45RA+ positively selected. The receptors stem from a man younger than 45 in good health.

V is TRBV5-4 and J is TRBJ1-1; D is possibly TRBD1 (5 bases). Between the trimmed V and J ends, which lost 2 bases and 5 bases, there was a span of 16 bases. The CDR3 totals 15 residues. Germline V gene lookup returns CDR1 SGHNT and CDR2 YYREEE (reference sequence). CDR3 amino acids: CASSLGPTRGTEAFF. The CDR3 coding sequence is TGTGCCAGCAGCTTAGGGCCCACGCGGGGGACTGAAGCTTTCTTT.

This chain links TRBV7-9 with TRBJ2-7; either TRBD1 or TRBD2 may fit D (5 bases each). Germline V lookup: CDR1 SEHNR, CDR2 FQNEAQ (reference sequence). Trimming pared 3 bases from V and 0 bases from J, leaving 18 bases between. The CDR3 has 17 amino acids. The CDR3 bases are TGTGCCAGCAGCTTGACTCTCGGGGCGGGTAGCTCCTACGAGCAGTACTTC. This encodes CASSLTLGAGSSYEQYF.

This sequence joins TRBV2 and TRBJ2-3; 12 nucleotides match TRBD2. Germline loops: CDR1 SNHLY, CDR2 FYNNEI. The CDR3 totals 16 residues. With 6 bases clipped from V and 2 bases from J, the junction kept 6 bases outside the gene matches. CDR3 nucleotides: TGTGCCAGCAGCCAAGGACTAGCGGGACCCACAGATACGCAGTATTTT. Its translation: CASSQGLAGPTDTQYF.

This rearrangement joins TRBV9 to TRBJ2-7, with TRBD2 matching over 11 bases. The ends lost 0 bases at V and 11 bases at J; junction bases unmatched: 10. The CDR3 length is 15 residues. The germline V gene encodes CDR1 SGDLS and CDR2 YYNGEE. The CDR3 spells CASSVEASGRPGKYF. In DNA form, the CDR3 reads TGTGCCAGCAGCGTAGAGGCTAGCGGGAGGCCCGGGAAGTACTTC.

The chain is built from TRBV6-5 and TRBJ2-3; no definite D call. V was cut by 2 bases and J by 5 bases, with 11 bases left in between. CDR1 is MNHEY and CDR2 is SVGAGI in the germline V gene. The CDR3 length is 14 residues. The DNA of the CDR3 is TGTGCCAGCAGTTACCTCTCGACTGGAGATACGCAGTATTTT. Amino acid sequence: CASSYLSTGDTQYF.

The chain combines TRBV7-2 with TRBJ1-2, with 10 nucleotides matching TRBD1. With V trimmed by 5 bases and J by 7 bases, 10 bases remained unmatched. Germline V gene data show CDR1 as SGHTA and CDR2 as FQGNSA. CDR3 size: 15 residues. The CDR3 DNA follows: TGTGCCAGCAGCCCTGCTCCCGGGACAGGGGTTGGCTACACCTTC. It translates to CASSPAPGTGVGYTF.

The chain uses TRBV5-1 and TRBJ2-1; 12 bases are a match to TRBD2. Germline V gene sequence: CDR1 SGHRS, CDR2 YFSETQ. This CDR3 contains 16 residues. The V and J ends lost 0 bases and 7 bases, in that order; junction bases with no gene match: 5. The CDR3 nucleotides are TGCGCCAGCAGCTTGGACAGGACTAGCGGGAATAATGAGCAGTTCTTC. It encodes CASSLDRTSGNNEQFF.

This rearrangement joins TRBV9 to TRBJ2-3, with unresolved D. Germline V CDR1 and CDR2: SGDLS, YYNGEE. Trimming cost V 0 bases and J 6 bases, with 8 bases left between them. The CDR3 has 13 residues. The CDR3 reads CASSVDRWDTQYF. For the CDR3, the DNA is TGTGCCAGCAGCGTAGATCGGTGGGATACGCAGTATTTT. The variable domain in full, completed from reference TRBV9 and TRBJ2-3, reads DSGVTQTPKHLITATGQRVTLRCSPRSGDLSVYWYQQSLDQGLQFLIQYYNGEERAKGNILERFSAQQFPDLHSELNLSSLELGDSALYFCASSVDRWDTQYFGPGTRLTVL.

The chain joins TRBV7-8 to TRBJ2-7; D not certain. The germline gives CDR1 SGHVS, CDR2 FQNEAQ. Trimming shortened V by 2 bases and J by 2 bases, and 10 bases separated the two germline ends. The CDR3 has 14 amino acids. The chain's CDR3 is CASSLHMTAYEQYF. The DNA for the CDR3 is TGTGCCAGCAGCTTACATATGACTGCCTACGAGCAGTACTTC.